A selection of T cell receptor beta chains follows, all from one sample in a study of T cell responses to AZD1222 COVID-19 vaccine. The data were produced by immunoSEQ multiplex PCR, yet TCRdb's version contains in-frame clones alone and is incomplete. Among approximately 140,000 clones listed, around 94% were seen once. Source: peripheral blood, taken on day 0 of AZD1222 vaccination. The source of these receptors is an adult in good health. Each CDR3 is given with its conserved first and last residue.

TRBV2,CASRLSGRGNEQFF
TRBV19,CASSIWGTGNGYTF
TRBV7-3,CASSLTVTGELFF
TRBV6-5,CASSYGGGGTMSPLHF
TRBV6-6,CASSLAQLGSYGYTF
TRBV9,CASGPGPLQETQYF
TRBV12-3/TRBV12-4,CASSLGQNTEAFF
TRBV7-3,CASSLSSGETQYF
TRBV9,CASSVEIGGTYEQFF
TRBV28,CASSLGGASYNSPLHF
TRBV7-3,CASSLFPYTEAFF
TRBV3-1/TRBV3-2,CASSQELRGYTF
TRBV28,CASSSPGTSGNNEQFF
TRBV27,CASSLYSLPGTSGSLDEQFF
TRBV5-1,CASSTWTGEPYNEQFF
TRBV7-2,CASSLSGVNNQPQHF
TRBV28,CATRDSSQNEQFF
TRBV18,CASCPREAVTEAFF
TRBV7-9,CASSFGRNQPQHF
TRBV5-1,CASSPGFDNEQFF
TRBV6-4,CASSDLVLTDTQYF
TRBV20-1,CTALRPSKLFF
TRBV7-9,CASSLLAGGQETQYF
TRBV7-8,CASSLSRVNEQFF
TRBV4-3,CASSGNRATGELFF
TRBV5-4,CASSLGGSQPQHF
TRBV28,CASATGALYGYTF
TRBV7-2,CASSYGTIAGANYGYTF
TRBV12-5,CASGLVTSGGRGETQYF
TRBV9,CASSVDRSDYGYTF
TRBV12-3/TRBV12-4,CASSSPGKTEAFF
TRBV5-1,CASSTDPYTEAFF
TRBV5-5,CASSPGPVADYGYTF
TRBV2,CAIILSGVSTDTQYF
TRBV19,CASSIWGRGHTEAFF
TRBV5-1,CASQRFGGVQDTQYF
TRBV7-2,CASSPGLPLSSYNEQFF
TRBV12-3/TRBV12-4,CASSTGVDTQYF
TRBV10-2,CASANEKLFF
TRBV30,CAWNEGGPYNEQFF
TRBV27,CASSYLVTSGRLDTGELFF
TRBV6-5,CASRRDTGGEKLFF
TRBV28,CASSTPGVQRGSDTQYF
TRBV15,CATSSPGTGSGNQPQHF
TRBV7-9,CASSPVVLGEKLFF
TRBV15,CATSRAPRGVETQYF